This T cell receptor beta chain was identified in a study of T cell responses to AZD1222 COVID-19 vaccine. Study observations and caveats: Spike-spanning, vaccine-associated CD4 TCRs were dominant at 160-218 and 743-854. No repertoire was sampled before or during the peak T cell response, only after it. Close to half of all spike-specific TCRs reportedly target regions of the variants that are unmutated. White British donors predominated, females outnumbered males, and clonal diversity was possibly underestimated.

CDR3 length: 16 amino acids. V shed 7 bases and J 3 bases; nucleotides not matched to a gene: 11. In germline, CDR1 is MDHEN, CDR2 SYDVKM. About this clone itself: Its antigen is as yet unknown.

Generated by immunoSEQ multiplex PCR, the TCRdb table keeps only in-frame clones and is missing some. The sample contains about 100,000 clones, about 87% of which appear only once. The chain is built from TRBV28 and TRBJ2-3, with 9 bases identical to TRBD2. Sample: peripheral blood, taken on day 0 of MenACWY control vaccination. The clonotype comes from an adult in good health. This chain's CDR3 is CASTLGSGGVTDTQYF. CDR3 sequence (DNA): TGTGCCAGCACTTTGGGTAGCGGGGGAGTGACAGATACGCAGTATTTT.